This T cell receptor (beta chain) came from a study of CD8+ T cells in alopecia areata. Study-level findings and limits: Patients showed less clear TCR sequence sharing than mice, possibly partly because of HLA diversity.

Reverse transcription of extracted RNA yielded cDNA, which provided the sequencing template. TCRdb keeps only in-frame clones here, not all; method: immunoSEQ multiplex PCR. This sample has about 160,000 clones; around 47% occur once, and the top ten carry about 6.4%. This clone occurred a few times. Its matching antigen is unknown. Per the germline V gene, CDR1 is SGHRS and CDR2 is YFSETQ. CDR3 length: 15 amino acids. V lost 4 bases and J lost 4; bases outside the gene matches: 9. Sequenced input: CD4+ T cells sorted from blood. The genes are TRBV5-1 and TRBJ1-1, with 8 bases that match TRBD1. The clonotype originates from a human donor with alopecia areata. The CDR3: CASSPRTGSGTEAFF. CDR3 DNA: TGCGCCAGCAGCCCGCGGACAGGGAGTGGCACTGAAGCTTTCTTT.